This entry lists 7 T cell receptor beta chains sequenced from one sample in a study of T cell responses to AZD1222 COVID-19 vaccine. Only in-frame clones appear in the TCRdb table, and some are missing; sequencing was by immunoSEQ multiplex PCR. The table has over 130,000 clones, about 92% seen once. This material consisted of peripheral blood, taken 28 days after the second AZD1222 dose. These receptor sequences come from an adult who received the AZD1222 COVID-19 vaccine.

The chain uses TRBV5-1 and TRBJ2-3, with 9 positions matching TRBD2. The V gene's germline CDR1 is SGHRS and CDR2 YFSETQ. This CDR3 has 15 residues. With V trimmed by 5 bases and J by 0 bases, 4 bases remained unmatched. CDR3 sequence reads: CASSIAGVSTDTQYF. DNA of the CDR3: TGCGCCAGCAGTATAGCGGGGGTTAGCACAGATACGCAGTATTTT.

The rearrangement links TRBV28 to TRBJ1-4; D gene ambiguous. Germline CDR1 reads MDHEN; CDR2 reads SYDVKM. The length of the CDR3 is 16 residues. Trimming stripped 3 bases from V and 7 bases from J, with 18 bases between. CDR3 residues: CASSLAKGWSGEKLFF. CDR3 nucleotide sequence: TGTGCCAGCAGTTTGGCAAAGGGTTGGTCTGGTGAAAAACTGTTTTTT.

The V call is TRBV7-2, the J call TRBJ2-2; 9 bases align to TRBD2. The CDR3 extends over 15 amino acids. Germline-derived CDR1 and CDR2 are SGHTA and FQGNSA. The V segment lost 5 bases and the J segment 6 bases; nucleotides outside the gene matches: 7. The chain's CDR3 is CASSPPTSGAGELFF. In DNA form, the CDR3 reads TGTGCCAGCAGCCCGCCGACTAGCGGAGCCGGGGAGCTGTTTTTT.

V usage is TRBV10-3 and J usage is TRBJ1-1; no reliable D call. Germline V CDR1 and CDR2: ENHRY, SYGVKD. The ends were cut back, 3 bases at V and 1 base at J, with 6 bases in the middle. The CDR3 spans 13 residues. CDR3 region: CAISDTGNTEAFF. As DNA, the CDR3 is TGTGCCATCAGTGATACCGGGAACACTGAAGCTTTCTTT.

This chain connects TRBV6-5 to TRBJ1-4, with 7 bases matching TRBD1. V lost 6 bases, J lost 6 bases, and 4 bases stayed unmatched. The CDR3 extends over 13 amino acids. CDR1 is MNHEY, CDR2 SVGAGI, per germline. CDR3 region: CASRGTVHEKLFF. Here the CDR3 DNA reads TGTGCCAGCAGGGGGACAGTCCATGAAAAACTGTTTTTT.

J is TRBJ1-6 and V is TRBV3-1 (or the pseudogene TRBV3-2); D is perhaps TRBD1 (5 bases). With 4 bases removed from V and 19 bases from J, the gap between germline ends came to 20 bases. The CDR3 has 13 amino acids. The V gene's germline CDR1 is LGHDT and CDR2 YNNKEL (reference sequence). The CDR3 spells CASSREVTGTPHF. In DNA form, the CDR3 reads TGTGCCAGCAGCCGAGAGGTAACCGGGACTCCTCACTTT.

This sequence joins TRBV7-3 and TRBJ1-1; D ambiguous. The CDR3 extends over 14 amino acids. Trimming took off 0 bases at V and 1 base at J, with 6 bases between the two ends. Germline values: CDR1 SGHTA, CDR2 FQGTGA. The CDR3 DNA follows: TGTGCCAGCAGCTTAACCTGGACGAACACTGAAGCTTTCTTT. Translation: CASSLTWTNTEAFF.